A single T cell receptor beta chain is shown here with its context. The data derive from a study of blood T cells in healthy people across ages. A second PCR of 7 to 11 cycles used a sample-barcoded 5' primer and a J-beta primer mix. Via MiXCR, TCRdb re-called the 5' RACE reads, giving one row per CDR3 protein. The sample includes around 1,100,000 distinct CDR3 sequences, under 40% of them seen just once. Sample: blood. The source is a man younger than 30 in good health.

CDR3 nucleotide sequence: TGTGCCAGCAGTTTTGGGACTCTCGCCTACAATGAGCAGTTCTTC. The encoded protein is CASSFGTLAYNEQFF. This sequence joins TRBV12-3 or TRBV12-4 and TRBJ2-1; the D gene is possibly TRBD2 (6 bases). The CDR3 length is 15 residues. The V end lost 3 bases, the J end lost 2 bases, and 11 bases lay between the germline ends.